What follows is one T cell receptor (beta chain) and its context. Its antigen is undetermined. This record belongs to a study of T cell responses to AZD1222 COVID-19 vaccine. TCRdb's table, derived via immunoSEQ multiplex PCR, lists solely in-frame clones and lacks some. Of tens of thousands of clones listed, about 90% are singletons. Points from the study as a whole: Reports say nearly half of spike-specific TCRs go after unmutated variant regions. Spike-specific TCR breadth and depth rose after two AZD1222 doses.

This TCR was sampled from an adult in good health. The input for sequencing was peripheral blood, taken on day 0 of AZD1222 vaccination.

CDR3 region: CASSQEWGSGVVTGELFF. The DNA of the CDR3 is TGTGCCAGCAGCCAAGAGTGGGGTAGCGGGGTCGTCACCGGGGAGCTGTTTTTT. The chain recombines TRBV14 with TRBJ2-2; TRBD2 agrees at 8 bases. The CDR3 spans 18 residues. Germline lookup yields CDR1 SGHDN and CDR2 FVKESK. Trimming at V came to 0 bases and at J to 4 bases, leaving 10 bases not matched to a gene.